This T cell receptor beta chain was recorded in a study of cytomegalovirus exposure and HLA in healthy donors. General study results and limits: Some TCR beta chains (around 180 of them) were listed as cytomegalovirus-associated. Some V segments could not be told apart, so they were left out, TRBV6-2 and TRBV6-3 among them. Most CMV-associated TCR beta chains were later found to appear HLA-restricted.

The study ran its PCR with 60 Vbeta and 13 Jbeta primers. TCRdb's copy holds only in-frame clones and misses some; the assay was immunoSEQ multiplex PCR. The sample consists of 150,000 to 200,000 clones, roughly 80% of them appearing once. This CDR3 is 14 amino acids long. In germline, CDR1 is SEHNR, CDR2 FQNEAQ (reference sequence). Trimming stripped 5 bases from V and 2 bases from J, with 7 bases between. Concerning this clone: What it recognizes is unknown.

The sample taken for sequencing was PBMCs. The V gene is TRBV7-9, the J gene TRBJ2-6; possible D gene TRBD2, 5 bases. The sequence was collected from a man younger than 35 in good health and CMV-seropositive. The CDR3 region is CASSEGTGANVLTF. The CDR3 region has the DNA TGTGCCAGCAGCGAGGGAACTGGGGCCAACGTCCTGACTTTC.